This T cell receptor beta chain was recovered during a study of identical twins. Study-wide findings and caveats: Out-of-frame beta chain sequences displayed weaker excess sharing between twins. High-abundance cord blood beta clonotypes had fewer insertions; memory repertoires showed none.

On this clonotype itself: Its antigen remains unidentified.

TCRdb fed the 5' RACE reads into MiXCR, producing one record per CDR3 protein. Of some 900,000 distinct CDR3 sequences listed, around an eighth are singletons. CDR1 is SNHLY and CDR2 is FYNNEI in the germline V gene. The V gene lost 6 bases and the J gene lost 0 bases, with 11 bases spanning the gap. The CDR3 has 14 amino acids. The same sample was also studied in work on yellow fever vaccine responses in identical twins.

The sequence was obtained from a woman between 18 and 30 years old in good health. The sequenced sample was PBMCs. J is TRBJ1-1 and V is TRBV2; unclear D gene. For the CDR3, the DNA is TGTGCCAGCAGCACAGAGCTCATGAACACTGAAGCTTTCTTT. Translating gives CASSTELMNTEAFF. Supplemented by reference TRBV2 and TRBJ1-1, the full variable domain reads EPEVTQTPSHQVTQMGQEVILRCVPISNHLYFYWYRQILGQKVEFLVSFYNNEISEKSEIFDDQFSVERPDGSNFTLKIRSTKLEDSAMYFCASSTELMNTEAFFGQGTRLTVV.